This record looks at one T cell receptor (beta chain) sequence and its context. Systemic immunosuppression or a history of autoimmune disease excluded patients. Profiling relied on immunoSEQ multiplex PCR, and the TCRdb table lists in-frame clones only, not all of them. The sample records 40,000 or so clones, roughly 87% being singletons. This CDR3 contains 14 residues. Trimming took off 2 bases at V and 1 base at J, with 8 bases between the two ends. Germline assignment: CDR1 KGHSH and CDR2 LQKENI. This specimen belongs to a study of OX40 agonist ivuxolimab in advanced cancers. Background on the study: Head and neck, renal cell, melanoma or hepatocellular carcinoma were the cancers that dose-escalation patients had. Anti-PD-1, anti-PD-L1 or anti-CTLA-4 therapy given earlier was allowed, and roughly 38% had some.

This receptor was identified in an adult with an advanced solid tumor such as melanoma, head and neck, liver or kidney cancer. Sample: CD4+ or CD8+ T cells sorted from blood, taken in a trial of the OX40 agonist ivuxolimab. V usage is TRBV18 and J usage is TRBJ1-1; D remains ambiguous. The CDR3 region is CASSPERANTEAFF. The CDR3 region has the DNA TGTGCCAGCTCACCAGAGAGGGCGAACACTGAAGCTTTCTTT.